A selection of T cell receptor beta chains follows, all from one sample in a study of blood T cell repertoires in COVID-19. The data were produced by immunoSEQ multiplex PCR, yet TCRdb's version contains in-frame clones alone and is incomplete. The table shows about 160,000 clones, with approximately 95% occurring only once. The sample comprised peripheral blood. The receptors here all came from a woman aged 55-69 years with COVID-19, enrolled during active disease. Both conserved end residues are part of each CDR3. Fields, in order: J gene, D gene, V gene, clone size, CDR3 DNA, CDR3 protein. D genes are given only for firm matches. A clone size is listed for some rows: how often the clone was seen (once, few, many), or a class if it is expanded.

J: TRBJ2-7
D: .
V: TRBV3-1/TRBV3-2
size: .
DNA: TGTGCCAGCAGCCAAGTTGGGCGCGAGCAGTACTTC
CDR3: CASSQVGREQYF

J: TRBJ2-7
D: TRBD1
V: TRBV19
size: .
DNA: TGTGCCAGTAGTATAGGGCCGGGACAGTCCTACGAGCAGTACTTC
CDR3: CASSIGPGQSYEQYF

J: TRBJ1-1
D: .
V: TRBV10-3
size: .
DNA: TGTGCCATCAGCAAAACAGGGAGGGACACTGAAGCTTTCTTT
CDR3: CAISKTGRDTEAFF

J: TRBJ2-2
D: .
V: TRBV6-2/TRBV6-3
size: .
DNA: TGTGCCAGCAGTCCCGTGAGGCGGGGCACCGGGGAGCTGTTTTTT
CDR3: CASSPVRRGTGELFF

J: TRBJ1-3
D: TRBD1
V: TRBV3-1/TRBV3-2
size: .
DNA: TGTGCCAGCAGCCAAGGTACTGCAGGGGGACCCTCTGGAAACACCATATATTTT
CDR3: CASSQGTAGGPSGNTIYF

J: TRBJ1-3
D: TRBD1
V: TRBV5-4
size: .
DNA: TGTGCCAGCAGCTTGGCGGGGGCAGGGGGGAACACCATATATTTT
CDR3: CASSLAGAGGNTIYF

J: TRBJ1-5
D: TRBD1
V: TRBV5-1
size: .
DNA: TGCGCCAGCAGCTTGGGCACAGGGGTTCAGCCCCAGCATTTT
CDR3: CASSLGTGVQPQHF

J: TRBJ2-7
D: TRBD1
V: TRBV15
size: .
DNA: TGTGCCACCAGCAGGACTACAGGGGTTGGCTACGAGCAGTACTTC
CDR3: CATSRTTGVGYEQYF

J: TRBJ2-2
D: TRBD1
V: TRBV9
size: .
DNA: TGTGCCAGCAGCCTCAGTTCGGGACAGGGGGGCACCGGGGAGCTGTTTTTT
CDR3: CASSLSSGQGGTGELFF

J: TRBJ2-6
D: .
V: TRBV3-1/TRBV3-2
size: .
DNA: TGTGCCAGCACGCGGGCTGGGGCCAACGTCCTGACTTTC
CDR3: CASTRAGANVLTF

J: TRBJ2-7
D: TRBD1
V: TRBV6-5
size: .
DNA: TGTGCCAGCATAGACCGGGACAGGGGGTACGAGCAGTACTTC
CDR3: CASIDRDRGYEQYF

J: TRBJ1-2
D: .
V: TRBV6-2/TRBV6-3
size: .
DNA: TGTGCCAGCAGTTACTCGATAAGGGAGGGATATGGCTACACCTTC
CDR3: CASSYSIREGYGYTF

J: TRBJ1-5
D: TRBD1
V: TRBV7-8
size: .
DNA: TGTGCCAGCAGCGGGACAGGGGGTAGCAATCAGCCCCAGCATTTT
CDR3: CASSGTGGSNQPQHF

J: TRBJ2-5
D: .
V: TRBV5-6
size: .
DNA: TGTGCCAGCAGCTTGTGGCCTCCGGGTCGGGAGACCCAGTACTTC
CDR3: CASSLWPPGRETQYF

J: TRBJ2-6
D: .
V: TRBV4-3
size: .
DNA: TGCGCCAGCAGCCAAGATCCCCAGGCTTCCGGGGCCAACGTCCTGACTTTC
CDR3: CASSQDPQASGANVLTF

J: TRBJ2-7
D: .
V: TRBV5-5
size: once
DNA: TGTGCCAGCAGCTTGAGCAGCGGTCCTAACTACGAGCAGTACTTC
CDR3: CASSLSSGPNYEQYF

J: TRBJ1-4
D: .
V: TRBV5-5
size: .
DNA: TGTGCCAGCAGGCGGGTAGTGGGAAAGGAAAAACTGTTTTTT
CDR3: CASRRVVGKEKLFF

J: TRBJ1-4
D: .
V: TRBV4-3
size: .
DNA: TGCGCCAGCAGCCAACAGGGGAGAACTAATGAAAAACTGTTTTTT
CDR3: CASSQQGRTNEKLFF

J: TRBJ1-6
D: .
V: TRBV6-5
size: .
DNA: TGTGCCAGCAGTTACTCGCCAAGGGGAGGATTTTCACCCCTCCACTTT
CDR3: CASSYSPRGGFSPLHF

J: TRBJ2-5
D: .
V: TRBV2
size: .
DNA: TGTGCCAGCATCCTGGAAGTGCGGGAGACCCAGTACTTC
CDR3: CASILEVRETQYF

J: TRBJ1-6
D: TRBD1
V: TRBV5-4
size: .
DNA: TGTGCCAGCAGCGGAGCCGGGACAGGCCCGGCGCATTCACCCCTCCACTTT
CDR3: CASSGAGTGPAHSPLHF

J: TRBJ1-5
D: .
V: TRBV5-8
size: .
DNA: TGTGCCAGCAGCTTGGACCAGTCCCAGCCCCAGCATTTT
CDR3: CASSLDQSQPQHF

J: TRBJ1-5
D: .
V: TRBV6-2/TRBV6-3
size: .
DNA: TGTGCCAGCAGTTACTCTACTACAAATCAGCCCCAGCATTTT
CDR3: CASSYSTTNQPQHF

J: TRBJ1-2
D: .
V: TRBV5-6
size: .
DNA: TGTGCCAGCACCTTGGGTATAGGGGACTATGGCTACACCTTC
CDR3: CASTLGIGDYGYTF

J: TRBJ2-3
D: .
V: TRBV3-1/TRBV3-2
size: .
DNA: TGTGCCAGCAGCCAAGTTCCTAATCCCAGCACAGATACGCAGTATTTT
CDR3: CASSQVPNPSTDTQYF

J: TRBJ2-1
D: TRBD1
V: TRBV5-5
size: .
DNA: TGTGCCAGCAGTGACCGGGACAGCTCCTACAATGAGCAGTTCTTC
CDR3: CASSDRDSSYNEQFF

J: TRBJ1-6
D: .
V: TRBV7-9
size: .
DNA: TGTGCCACTCGATCCGGGGCGGGGATTTCACCCCTCCACTTT
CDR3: CATRSGAGISPLHF

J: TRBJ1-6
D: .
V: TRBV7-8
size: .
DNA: TGTGCCAGCAGCTATACATCGCTCGATTCACCCCTCCACTTT
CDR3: CASSYTSLDSPLHF

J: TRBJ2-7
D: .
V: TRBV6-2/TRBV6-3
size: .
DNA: TGTGCCAGCAGTATATCGTTCGAGCAGTACTTC
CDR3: CASSISFEQYF

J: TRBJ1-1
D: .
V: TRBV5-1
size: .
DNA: TGCGCCAGCAGCCCGGGTGAGGGAACCCCGAACACTGAAGCTTTCTTT
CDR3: CASSPGEGTPNTEAFF

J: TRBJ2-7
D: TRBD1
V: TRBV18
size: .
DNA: TGTGCCAGCTCACCCGCGACAGGGATGGGCGAGCAGTACTTC
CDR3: CASSPATGMGEQYF

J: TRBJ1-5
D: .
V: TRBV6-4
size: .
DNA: TGTGCCAGCAGTGCCAACAGAGATCAGCCCCAGCATTTT
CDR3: CASSANRDQPQHF

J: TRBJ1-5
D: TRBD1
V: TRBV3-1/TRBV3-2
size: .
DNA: TGTGCCAGCAGCCAAGCTCCGGGACAGAATCAGCCCCAGCATTTT
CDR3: CASSQAPGQNQPQHF

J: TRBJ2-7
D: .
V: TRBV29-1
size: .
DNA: TGCAGCGTTGAACTTGGAGCCTACGAGCAGTACTTC
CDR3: CSVELGAYEQYF

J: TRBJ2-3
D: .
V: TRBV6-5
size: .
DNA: TGTGCCAGCAGTCAGTCAGATACGCAGTATTTT
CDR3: CASSQSDTQYF

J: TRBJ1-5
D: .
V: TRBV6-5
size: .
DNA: TGTGCCAGCAGCGCGCGGCCGACTAGCAATCAGCCCCAGCATTTT
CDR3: CASSARPTSNQPQHF

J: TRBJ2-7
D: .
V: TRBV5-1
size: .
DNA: TGCGCCAGCAGTCCAACGACAGGAAAAACCTACGAGCAGTACTTC
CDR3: CASSPTTGKTYEQYF

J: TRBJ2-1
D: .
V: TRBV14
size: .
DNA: TGTGCCAGCAGCCTCCAAGGGGGGGCGGGCTCCTACAATGAGCAGTTCTTC
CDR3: CASSLQGGAGSYNEQFF

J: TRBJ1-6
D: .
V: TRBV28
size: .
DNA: TGTGCCAGCAGTTCATTAAGGGGAGGGTCACCCCTCCACTTT
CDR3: CASSSLRGGSPLHF

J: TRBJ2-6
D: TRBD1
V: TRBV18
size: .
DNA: TGTGCCAGCTCACCACCTTTAGGGGGCGCTTCTGGGGCCAACGTCCTGACTTTC
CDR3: CASSPPLGGASGANVLTF

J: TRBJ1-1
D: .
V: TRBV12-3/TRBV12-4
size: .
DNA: TGTGCCAGCAGCGGAGTGAAACCTGAAGCTTTCTTT
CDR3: CASSGVKPEAFF

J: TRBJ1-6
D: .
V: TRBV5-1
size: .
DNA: TGCGCCAGCAGCCCAGGTGACAGTGTCAATTCACCCCTCCACTTT
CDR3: CASSPGDSVNSPLHF

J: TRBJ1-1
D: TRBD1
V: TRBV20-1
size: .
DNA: TGCAGTGCTAGTAAAACAGGGGCGGGCACTGAAGCTTTCTTT
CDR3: CSASKTGAGTEAFF

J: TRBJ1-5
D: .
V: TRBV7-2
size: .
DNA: TGTGCCAGCAGCAATGAGGGGGTTAGCAATCAGCCCCAGCATTTT
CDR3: CASSNEGVSNQPQHF

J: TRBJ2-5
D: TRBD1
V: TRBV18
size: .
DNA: TGTGCCAGCTCACAAGCCGGGACAGGGGCAGAGACCCAGTACTTC
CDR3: CASSQAGTGAETQYF

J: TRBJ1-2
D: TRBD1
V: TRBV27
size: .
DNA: TGTGCCAGCAGCACCCACTCCTCGACAGGGAAAAGCTATGGCTACACCTTC
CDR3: CASSTHSSTGKSYGYTF

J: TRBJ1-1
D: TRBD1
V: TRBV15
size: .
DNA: TGTGCCACCAGCAGAGCCAGGGGGCTAGGCACTGAAGCTTTCTTT
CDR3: CATSRARGLGTEAFF

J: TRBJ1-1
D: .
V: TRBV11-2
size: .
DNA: TGTGCCAGCAGCCCCGTGGTGGCTTCTGCTGAAGCTTTCTTT
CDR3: CASSPVVASAEAFF

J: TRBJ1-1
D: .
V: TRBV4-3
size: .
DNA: TGCGCCAGCAGCTTCAGGGGCGTCACTGAAGCTTTCTTT
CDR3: CASSFRGVTEAFF

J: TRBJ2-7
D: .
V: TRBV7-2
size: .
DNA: TGTGCCAGCAGCTACTATATCTCCTACGAGCAGTACTTC
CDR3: CASSYYISYEQYF

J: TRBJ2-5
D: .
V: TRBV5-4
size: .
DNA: TGTGCCAGCAACCCGGACGGGGGTCGAGAGACCCAGTACTTC
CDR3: CASNPDGGRETQYF

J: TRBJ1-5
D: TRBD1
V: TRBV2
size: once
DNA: TGTGCCAGCGCGGGGACAGGGGGCGATCAGCCCCAGCATTTT
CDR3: CASAGTGGDQPQHF